This T cell receptor beta chain was retrieved from a study of blood T cell repertoires in COVID-19. Across the study: Collection of acute and convalescent COVID-19 samples took place in the United States, Italy and Spain. Sources were T cells, B-cell-depleted T cells, or PBMCs; the material itself was cDNA or gDNA.

In the original workflow: It was from reference gene primer amplification that nucleated cell counts were estimated. Assay: immunoSEQ multiplex PCR; the TCRdb copy retains only in-frame clones and omits some. D and trimming were read from the DNA, whereas the V and J calls and clone size are those reported in that table. The data show 200,000 to 250,000 clones, with approximately 81% seen just once and more than 4.5% held by the top ten. From germline, CDR1 is KGHSH and CDR2 LQKENI. V lost 3 bases and J 8 bases, leaving 15 bases between the germline ends. The CDR3 has 14 amino acids. The chain has TRBV18 and TRBJ2-3; D possibly corresponds to TRBD2 (6 bases). The sequenced sample consisted of peripheral blood. The clonotype originates from a woman in her sixties or seventies who had recovered from COVID-19. CDR3 protein: CASSPDPGDPTQYF. DNA for the CDR3: TGTGCCAGCTCACCGGACCCGGGAGACCCTACGCAGTATTTT.